This T cell receptor (beta chain) was found in a study of cytomegalovirus exposure and HLA in healthy donors. Study-level points and caveats: CMV antigen specificity was confirmed in vitro for three CMV-associated chains.

60 Vbeta and 13 Jbeta primers were used in PCR. Sequencing used immunoSEQ multiplex PCR; TCRdb keeps in-frame clones, though not all of them. Among nearly 65,000 clones listed, approximately 70% were seen once. CDR3 size: 15 residues. Germline V gives CDR1 SGHDT, CDR2 YYEEEE. V lost 3 bases to trimming and J lost 4 bases; unmatched junction nucleotides: 7. Note on this clone: Antigen: not known.

The receptor was derived from a man aged 50 to 59 in good health and CMV-seronegative. This sequence joins TRBV5-6 and TRBJ2-3; 8 positions agree with TRBD1. Sequencing was performed on PBMCs. This CDR3 is CASSSGQVNSDTQYF. Written as DNA, the CDR3 is TGTGCCAGCAGCTCGGGACAGGTGAACTCAGATACGCAGTATTTT. The complete variable domain, with remaining parts taken from reference TRBV5-6 and TRBJ2-3, reads DAGVTQSPTHLIKTRGQQVTLRCSPKSGHDTVSWYQQALGQGPQFIFQYYEEEERQRGNFPDRFSGHQFPNYSSELNVNALLLGDSALYLCASSSGQVNSDTQYFGPGTRLTVL.